Listed below are T cell receptor beta chains from one sample, sequenced in a study of T-cell reconstitution after alpha-beta-depleted transplantation in children. One entry per CDR3 protein, called by TCRdb with MiXCR from the PCR reads. The profile covers tens of thousands of distinct CDR3 sequences, with roughly 52% appearing a single time and around two fifths taken by the ten largest. Sequencing was performed on peripheral blood, taken before TCRalphabeta/CD19-depleted stem cell transplant. The receptors stem from a boy in the first two years of life with SCID, due to receive a stem cell transplant. Both conserved end residues are part of each CDR3. A D gene is named only where the DNA matches it firmly. Clone size is stated in some rows and not others, as once, few, many or a class when expanded.

d_call,j_call,v_call,clone_size,cdr3_aa,cdr3_nt
.,TRBJ2-3,TRBV7-2,.,CASSPTVNGADTQYF,TGTGCCAGCAGCCCTACGGTAAATGGTGCAGATACGCAGTATTTT
TRBD2,TRBJ2-3,TRBV11-2,.,CASSLSPGLAGGGDTQYF,TGTGCCAGCAGCTTATCCCCGGGACTAGCGGGGGGCGGGGATACGCAGTATTTT
.,TRBJ1-1,TRBV20-1,few,CSATGGENTEAFF,TGCAGCGCGACGGGGGGGGAGAACACTGAAGCTTTCTTT
.,TRBJ2-3,TRBV7-8,.,CASSSRPGSTDTQYF,TGTGCCAGCAGCTCCCGTCCGGGGAGCACAGATACGCAGTATTTT
.,TRBJ2-1,TRBV9,.,CASNPLTRPNEQFF,TGTGCCAGCAACCCCCTGACCAGGCCGAATGAGCAGTTCTTC
TRBD1,TRBJ1-4,TRBV6-5,.,CASSHRGGLNEKLFF,TGTGCCAGCAGTCACAGGGGGGGGCTTAATGAAAAACTGTTTTTT
TRBD2,TRBJ2-1,TRBV20-1,.,CSARDSASGVSAYNEQFF,TGCAGTGCTAGAGATTCGGCTAGCGGGGTATCGGCATACAATGAGCAGTTCTTC
.,TRBJ1-3,TRBV6-1,few,CASSERLRRNSGNTIYF,TGTGCCAGCAGTGAAAGACTTAGGCGGAACTCTGGAAACACCATATATTTT
.,TRBJ2-5,TRBV20-1,many,CSASKGQTQYF,TGCAGTGCTAGTAAGGGACAGACCCAGTACTTC
.,TRBJ2-3,TRBV7-7,few,CASSLGLQPFTDTQYF,TGTGCTAGCAGCTTAGGACTGCAACCCTTCACAGATACGCAGTATTTT
.,TRBJ2-7,TRBV9,few,CASSPTGNSYPYEQYF,TGTGCCAGCAGCCCCACAGGGAATTCTTATCCCTACGAGCAGTACTTC
TRBD2,TRBJ2-3,TRBV6-4,many,CASSLAGSTDTQYF,TGTGCCAGCAGTTTAGCGGGGAGCACAGATACGCAGTATTTT
.,TRBJ1-5,TRBV18,.,CASSAAGWGRPQHF,TGTGCCAGCTCAGCCGCTGGATGGGGTCGGCCCCAGCATTTT
TRBD2,TRBJ2-5,TRBV20-1,.,CSARAGTSEETQYF,TGCAGTGCTAGAGCCGGGACTAGCGAAGAGACCCAGTACTTC
.,TRBJ2-2,TRBV7-8,.,CASSLLQGLNTGELFF,TGTGCCAGCAGCTTACTACAGGGATTGAACACCGGGGAGCTGTTTTTT
.,TRBJ2-2,TRBV7-8,.,CASSFRGGVDTGELFF,TGTGCCAGCAGCTTTAGGGGGGGGGTCGACACCGGGGAGCTGTTTTTT
TRBD2,TRBJ2-7,TRBV12-3/TRBV12-4,.,CASSLSDPREGEQYF,TGTGCCAGCAGTTTAAGTGATCCCAGGGAGGGGGAGCAGTACTTC
.,TRBJ2-3,TRBV27,few,CASSFSGMGADTQYF,TGTGCCAGCAGTTTCTCCGGGATGGGCGCAGATACGCAGTATTTT
.,TRBJ1-5,TRBV28,.,CASSARLPNQPQHF,TGTGCCAGCAGTGCCAGGTTGCCCAATCAGCCCCAGCATTTT
.,TRBJ2-1,TRBV29-1,once,CSVFEGYSSYNEQFF,TGCAGCGTTTTTGAGGGGTACAGCTCCTACAATGAGCAGTTCTTC
.,TRBJ1-6,TRBV5-5,.,CASSLRANSPLHF,TGTGCCAGCAGCTTGAGGGCGAATTCACCCCTCCACTTT
.,TRBJ2-5,TRBV20-1,.,CSAGPGFQETQYF,TGCAGTGCTGGACCCGGTTTCCAAGAGACCCAGTACTTC
.,TRBJ2-1,TRBV7-2,.,CASSRLGGSGEQFF,TGTGCCAGCAGCCGTCTCGGGGGCTCTGGGGAGCAGTTCTTC
TRBD1,TRBJ2-7,TRBV7-3,once,CASSSYPGTGYEQYF,TGTGCCAGCAGTTCTTACCCCGGGACAGGGTACGAGCAGTACTTC
.,TRBJ2-1,TRBV4-1,.,CASSQGSIQFF,TGCGCCAGCAGCCAAGGCAGTATTCAGTTCTTC
.,TRBJ2-6,TRBV5-1,.,CASSTTGRVTTSGANVLTF,TGCGCCAGCAGCACAACGGGGCGGGTTACTACTTCTGGGGCCAACGTCCTGACTTTC
.,TRBJ1-2,TRBV25-1,.,CASSDQGRDYGYTF,TGTGCCAGCAGTGACCAGGGCCGGGACTATGGCTACACCTTC
TRBD1,TRBJ1-2,TRBV10-3,once,CAIEGQDDGYTF,TGTGCCATCGAAGGACAGGATGATGGCTACACCTTC
.,TRBJ1-2,TRBV20-1,.,CSASDAGGYTF,TGCAGTGCTAGTGATGCCGGTGGCTACACCTTC
.,TRBJ2-1,TRBV4-2,.,CASSQDTGGPGNEQFF,TGTGCCAGCAGCCAAGATACGGGGGGCCCGGGGAATGAGCAGTTCTTC
TRBD2,TRBJ2-5,TRBV4-3,once,CASSQDIRGEETQYF,TGCGCCAGCAGCCAAGATATACGGGGGGAAGAGACCCAGTACTTC
TRBD2,TRBJ2-1,TRBV6-1,.,CASTRAGGTSYNEQFF,TGTGCCAGCACCCGAGCGGGGGGGACATCCTACAATGAGCAGTTCTTC
.,TRBJ1-2,TRBV7-9,.,CASSSLPPGDPYGYTF,TGTGCCAGCAGCTCCCTTCCTCCAGGGGACCCCTATGGCTACACCTTC
TRBD1,TRBJ2-1,TRBV7-7,.,CASSSGTAAYNEQFF,TGTGCCAGCAGCTCCGGGACAGCTGCCTACAATGAGCAGTTCTTC
.,TRBJ1-2,TRBV15,.,CATSRMQGPYNYGYTF,TGTGCCACCAGCAGGATGCAGGGCCCTTATAACTATGGCTACACCTTC
TRBD1,TRBJ1-6,TRBV20-1,few,CSARTGVNSPLHF,TGCAGTGCTCGGACAGGCGTCAATTCACCCCTCCACTTT
.,TRBJ1-1,TRBV6-1,.,CASRLSFSRNTEAFF,TGTGCCAGCAGGCTTAGTTTTTCGCGGAACACTGAAGCTTTCTTT
.,TRBJ1-5,TRBV7-6,.,CASSLGDSQPQHF,TGTGCCAGCAGCTTAGGGGATAGTCAGCCCCAGCATTTT
.,TRBJ2-7,TRBV10-3,.,CAISADDSYEQYF,TGTGCCATCAGTGCCGACGACTCCTACGAGCAGTACTTC
.,TRBJ2-2,TRBV7-2,.,CASSLAQPPTGELFF,TGTGCCAGCAGCTTAGCCCAACCTCCTACCGGGGAGCTGTTTTTT
.,TRBJ2-3,TRBV6-5,.,CASSHPEYTDTQYF,TGTGCCAGCAGCCACCCAGAGTACACAGATACGCAGTATTTT
.,TRBJ2-7,TRBV20-1,.,CSLHRADSSYEQYF,TGCAGCCTTCATCGGGCAGATAGCTCCTACGAGCAGTACTTC
TRBD1,TRBJ1-4,TRBV27,.,CASSLSGGTGGEKLFF,TGTGCCAGCAGTTTATCGGGAGGGACAGGGGGCGAAAAACTGTTTTTT
TRBD2,TRBJ2-1,TRBV27,few,CASSGGSNEQFF,TGTGCCAGCAGCGGGGGGAGCAATGAGCAGTTCTTC
.,TRBJ2-1,TRBV4-2,.,CASSQVGAFYNEQFF,TGTGCCAGCAGCCAAGTAGGGGCGTTCTACAATGAGCAGTTCTTC
.,TRBJ1-1,TRBV5-5,.,CASSELQGPTEAFF,TGTGCCAGCAGCGAACTACAGGGCCCCACTGAAGCTTTCTTT
.,TRBJ2-7,TRBV20-1,few,CSARRGAFSYEQYF,TGCAGTGCTAGAAGGGGAGCCTTCTCCTACGAGCAGTACTTC
TRBD1,TRBJ1-1,TRBV10-3,.,CAISLTGVDSTEAFF,TGTGCCATCAGCTTGACAGGGGTGGATAGCACTGAAGCTTTCTTT
.,TRBJ2-7,TRBV5-6,.,CASSPEGTALGSDEQYF,TGTGCCAGCAGCCCCGAGGGAACAGCCCTCGGGTCCGACGAGCAGTACTTC